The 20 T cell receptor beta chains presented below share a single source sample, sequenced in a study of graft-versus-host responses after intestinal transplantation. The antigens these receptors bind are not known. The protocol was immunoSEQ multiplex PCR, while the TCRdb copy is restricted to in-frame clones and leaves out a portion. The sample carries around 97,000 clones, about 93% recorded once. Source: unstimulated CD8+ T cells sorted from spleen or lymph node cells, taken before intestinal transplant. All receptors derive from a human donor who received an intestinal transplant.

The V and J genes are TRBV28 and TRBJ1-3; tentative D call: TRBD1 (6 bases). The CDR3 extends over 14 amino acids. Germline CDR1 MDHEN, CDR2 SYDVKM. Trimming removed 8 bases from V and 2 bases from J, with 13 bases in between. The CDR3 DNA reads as TGTGCCAGCGAGGACAGACTGACTGGAAACACCATATATTTT. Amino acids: CASEDRLTGNTIYF. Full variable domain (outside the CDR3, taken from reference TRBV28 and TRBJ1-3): DVKVTQSSRYLVKRTGEKVFLECVQDMDHENMFWYRQDPGLGLRLIYFSYDVKMKEKGDIPEGYSVSREKKERFSLILESASTNQTSMYLCASEDRLTGNTIYFGEGSWLTVV.

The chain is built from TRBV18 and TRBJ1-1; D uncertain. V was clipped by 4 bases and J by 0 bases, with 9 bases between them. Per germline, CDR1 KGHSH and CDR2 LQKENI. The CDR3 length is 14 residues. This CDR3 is CASSLPEMNTEAFF. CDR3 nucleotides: TGTGCCAGCTCACTCCCGGAAATGAACACTGAAGCTTTCTTT.

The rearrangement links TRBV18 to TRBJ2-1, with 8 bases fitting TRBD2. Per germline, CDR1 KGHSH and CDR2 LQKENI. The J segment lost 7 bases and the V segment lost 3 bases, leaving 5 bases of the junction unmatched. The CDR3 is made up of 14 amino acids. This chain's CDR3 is CASSPSGSFNEQFF. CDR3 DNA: TGTGCCAGCTCACCGAGCGGGAGTTTTAATGAGCAGTTCTTC. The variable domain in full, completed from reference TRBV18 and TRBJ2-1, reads NAGVMQNPRHLVRRRGQEARLRCSPMKGHSHVYWYRQLPEEGLKFMVYLQKENIIDESGMPKERFSAEFPKEGPSILRIQQVVRGDSAAYFCASSPSGSFNEQFFGPGTRLTVL.

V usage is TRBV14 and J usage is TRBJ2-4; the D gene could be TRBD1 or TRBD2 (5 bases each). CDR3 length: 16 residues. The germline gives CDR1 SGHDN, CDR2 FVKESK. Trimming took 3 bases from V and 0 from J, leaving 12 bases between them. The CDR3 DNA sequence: TGTGCCAGCAGCCAGACTTCCGGGACAGCCAAAAACATTCAGTACTTC. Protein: CASSQTSGTAKNIQYF.

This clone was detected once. CDR3 sequence reads: CASRWGTDTQYF. CDR3 coding DNA: TGTGCCAGCAGGTGGGGTACAGATACGCAGTATTTT. The chain has TRBV5-4 and TRBJ2-3; D ambiguous. The CDR3 has 12 amino acids. Trimming left V 5 bases short and J 3 bases short, with 7 bases between. The germline gives CDR1 SGHNT, CDR2 YYREEE (reference sequence).

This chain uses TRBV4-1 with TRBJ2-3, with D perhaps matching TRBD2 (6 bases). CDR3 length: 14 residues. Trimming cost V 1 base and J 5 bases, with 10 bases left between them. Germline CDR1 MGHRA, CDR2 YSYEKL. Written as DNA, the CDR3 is TGCGCCAGCAGCCAAGCTAGCGACGTAGATACGCAGTATTTT. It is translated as CASSQASDVDTQYF.

CDR3 in amino acids: CASSGVPGELFF. Written as DNA, the CDR3 is TGTGCCAGCAGCGGAGTACCAGGGGAGCTGTTTTTT. This sequence joins TRBV7-6 and TRBJ2-2, with D uncertain. Trimming took 5 bases from V and 8 from J, leaving 9 bases between them. CDR3 size: 12 residues. The germline CDR1 and CDR2 sequences are SGHVS and FNYEAQ.

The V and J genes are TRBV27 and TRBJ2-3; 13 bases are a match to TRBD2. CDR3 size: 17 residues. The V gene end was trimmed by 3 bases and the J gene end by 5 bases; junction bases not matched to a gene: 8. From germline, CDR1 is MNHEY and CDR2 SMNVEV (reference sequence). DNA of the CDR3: TGTGCCAGCAGTTTCTCCAGACTAGCGGGAGGAGAAGATACGCAGTATTTT. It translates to CASSFSRLAGGEDTQYF.

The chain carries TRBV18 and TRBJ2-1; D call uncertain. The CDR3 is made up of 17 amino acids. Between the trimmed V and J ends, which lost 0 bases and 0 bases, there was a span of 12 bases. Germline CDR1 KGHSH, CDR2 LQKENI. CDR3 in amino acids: CASSPPWILSSYNEQFF. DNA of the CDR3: TGTGCCAGCTCACCACCCTGGATACTTAGCTCCTACAATGAGCAGTTCTTC.

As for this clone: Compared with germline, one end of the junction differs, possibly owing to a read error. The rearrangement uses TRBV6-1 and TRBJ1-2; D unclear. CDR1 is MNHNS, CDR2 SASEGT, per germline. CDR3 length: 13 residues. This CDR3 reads CASSEGPFYGYTF. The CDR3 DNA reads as TGTGCCAGCAGCGAAGGGCCCTTCTATGGCTACACCTTC.

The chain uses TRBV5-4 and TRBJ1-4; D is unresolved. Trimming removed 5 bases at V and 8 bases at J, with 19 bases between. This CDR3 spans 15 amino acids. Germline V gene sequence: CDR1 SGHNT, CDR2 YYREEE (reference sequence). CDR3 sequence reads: CASRHVQSGKEKLFF. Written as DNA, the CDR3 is TGTGCCAGCAGACACGTACAATCGGGGAAAGAAAAACTGTTTTTT. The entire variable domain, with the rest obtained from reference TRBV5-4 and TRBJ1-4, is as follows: ETGVTQSPTHLIKTRGQQVTLRCSSQSGHNTVSWYQQALGQGPQFIFQYYREEENGRGNFPPRFSGLQFPNYSSELNVNALELDDSALYLCASRHVQSGKEKLFFGSGTQLSVL.

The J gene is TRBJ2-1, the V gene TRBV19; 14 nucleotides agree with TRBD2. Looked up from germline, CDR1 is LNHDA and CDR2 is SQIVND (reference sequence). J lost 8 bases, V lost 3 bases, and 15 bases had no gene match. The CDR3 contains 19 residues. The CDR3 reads CASSITPGTSGSSWDEQFF. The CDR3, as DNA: TGTGCCAGTAGTATCACCCCTGGGACTAGCGGGAGCTCTTGGGATGAGCAGTTCTTC. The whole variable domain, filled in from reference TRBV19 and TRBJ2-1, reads DGGITQSPKYLFRKEGQNVTLSCEQNLNHDAMYWYRQDPGQGLRLIYYSQIVNDFQKGDIAEGYSVSREKKESFPLTVTSAQKNPTAFYLCASSITPGTSGSSWDEQFFGPGTRLTVL.

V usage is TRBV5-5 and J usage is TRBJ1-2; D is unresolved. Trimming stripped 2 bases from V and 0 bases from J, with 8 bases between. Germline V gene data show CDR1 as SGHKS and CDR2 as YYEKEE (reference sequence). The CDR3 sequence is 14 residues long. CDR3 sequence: CASSLIYTNYGYTF. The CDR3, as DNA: TGTGCCAGCAGCTTAATTTACACTAACTATGGCTACACCTTC.

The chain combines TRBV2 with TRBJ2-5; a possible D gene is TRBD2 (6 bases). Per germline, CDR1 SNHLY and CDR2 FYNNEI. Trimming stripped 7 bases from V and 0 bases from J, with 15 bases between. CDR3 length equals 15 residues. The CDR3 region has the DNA TGTGCCAGCACTCGGCGGGATTGGTACCAAGAGACCCAGTACTTC. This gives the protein CASTRRDWYQETQYF.

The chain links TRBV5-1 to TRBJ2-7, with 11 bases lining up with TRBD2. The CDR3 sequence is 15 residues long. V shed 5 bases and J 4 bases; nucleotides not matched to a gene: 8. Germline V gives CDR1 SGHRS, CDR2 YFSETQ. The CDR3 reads CASSLAGGGGYEQYF. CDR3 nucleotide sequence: TGCGCCAGCAGTCTAGCGGGAGGAGGGGGGTACGAGCAGTACTTC.

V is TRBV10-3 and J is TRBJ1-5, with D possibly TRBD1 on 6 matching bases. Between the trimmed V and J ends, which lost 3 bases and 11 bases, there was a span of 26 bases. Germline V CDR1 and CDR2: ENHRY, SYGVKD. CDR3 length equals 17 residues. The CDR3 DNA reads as TGTGCCATCAGTGACCCACCGACAGGTGGGAATGGGTCGGCCCAGCATTTT. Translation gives CAISDPPTGGNGSAQHF.

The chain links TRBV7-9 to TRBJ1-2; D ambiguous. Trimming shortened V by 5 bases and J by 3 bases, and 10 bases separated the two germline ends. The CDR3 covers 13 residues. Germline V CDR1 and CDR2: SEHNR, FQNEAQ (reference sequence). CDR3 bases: TGTGCCAGCAGCCAGACGGCCGACTATGGCTACACCTTC. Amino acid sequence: CASSQTADYGYTF.

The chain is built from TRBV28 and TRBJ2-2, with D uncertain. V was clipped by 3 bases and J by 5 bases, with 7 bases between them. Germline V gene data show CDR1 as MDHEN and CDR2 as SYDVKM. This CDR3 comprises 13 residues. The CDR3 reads CASSFLLTGELFF. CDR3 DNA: TGTGCCAGCAGTTTCCTCCTGACCGGGGAGCTGTTTTTT.

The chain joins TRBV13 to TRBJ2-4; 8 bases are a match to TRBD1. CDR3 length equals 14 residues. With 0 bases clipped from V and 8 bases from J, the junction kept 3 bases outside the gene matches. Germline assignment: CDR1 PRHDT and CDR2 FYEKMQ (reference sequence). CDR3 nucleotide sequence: TGTGCCAGCAGCTTAGGCCTACAGGGGGACATTCAGTACTTC. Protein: CASSLGLQGDIQYF.

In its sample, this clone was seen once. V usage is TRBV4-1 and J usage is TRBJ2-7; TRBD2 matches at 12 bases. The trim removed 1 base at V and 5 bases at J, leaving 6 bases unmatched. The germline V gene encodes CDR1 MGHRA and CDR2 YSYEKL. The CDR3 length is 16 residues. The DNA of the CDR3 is TGCGCCAGCAGCCAAGTTGGGAGACTAGCGGGGGACGAGCAGTACTTC. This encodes CASSQVGRLAGDEQYF.